This TCR beta chain was profiled in a study of blood T cell repertoires in COVID-19. Study-wide context: Collection of acute and convalescent COVID-19 samples took place in the United States, Italy and Spain. The analysed material was cDNA or gDNA that came from T cells, B-cell-depleted T cells, or PBMCs.

Germline V CDR1 and CDR2: SGHDT, YYEEEE. The CDR3 length is 14 residues. V was shortened by 5 bases and J by 5 bases, with 16 bases between the two germline ends. Per the study methods: Researchers report that nucleated cell counts were estimated from reference gene primer amplification. The assay was immunoSEQ multiplex PCR, and TCRdb's table has in-frame clones only and misses some. That table is the source of V, J and clone size, and D and trimming were worked out from the DNA. The repertoire holds about 280,000 clones, with 86% as singletons. The source of this sequence is a woman in her thirties who had recovered from COVID-19. Sequencing was carried out using peripheral blood. The chain employs TRBV5-6 and TRBJ1-1; D is unclear. The CDR3 region has the DNA TGTGCCAGCAGATTCTATTCGGGTGGGACTGAAGCTTTCTTT. Translation: CASRFYSGGTEAFF.